This T cell receptor (beta chain) comes out of a study of T-cell reconstitution after alpha-beta-depleted transplantation in children. The study, taken as a whole, reports: T-cell numbers and diversity, one year after transplant, stemmed largely from T cells that were newly produced. Some patients showed high day-60 TCRbeta diversity, which derived from surviving recipient T cells and thymic progenitors.

V trimming: 3 bases; J trimming: 3 bases; junction bases outside the gene matches: 2. The CDR3 is made up of 14 amino acids. The germline CDR1 and CDR2 sequences are SEHNR and FQNEAQ (reference sequence). Construction of the TCRbeta library involved unique molecular identifiers. TCRdb re-derived calls from the PCR reads in MiXCR, one entry per CDR3 protein. Of more than 75,000 distinct CDR3 sequences in the sample, 20% to 25% were seen once. Of note for this clonotype: Its antigen is undetermined.

The TCR was taken from a boy between 2 and 10 years old with acute lymphoblastic leukemia, due to receive a stem cell transplant. The chain links TRBV7-9 to TRBJ2-5, with 9 bases aligning to TRBD1. Source: PBMCs, taken before TCRalphabeta/CD19-depleted stem cell transplant. The CDR3 spells CASSFGTGKETQYF. DNA of the CDR3: TGTGCCAGCAGCTTCGGGACAGGGAAAGAGACCCAGTACTTC.